This is a list of T cell receptor beta chains from one sample in a study of cytomegalovirus exposure and HLA in healthy donors. Assay used: immunoSEQ multiplex PCR; TCRdb lists only in-frame clones, some missing. This table holds about 160,000 clones, roughly nine tenths found once. Sequences were obtained from PBMCs. These receptors were taken from a woman aged 25-40 years in good health and CMV-seronegative. Each CDR3 is given with its conserved first and last residue. The order of the fields is J gene, V gene, clone size, D gene, CDR3 protein, CDR3 DNA. A D gene is named only where the DNA matches it firmly. Clone size appears in some rows only: once, few, many, or a class for an expanded clone.

TRBJ1-1	TRBV30	once	.	CAGVGNTEAFF	TGTGCCGGGGTAGGCAACACTGAAGCTTTCTTT
TRBJ2-7	TRBV28	.	TRBD1	CASSSYPGQVYEQYF	TGTGCCAGCAGTTCCTATCCGGGACAGGTCTACGAGCAGTACTTC
TRBJ2-2	TRBV7-3	.	.	CASSLKPGRESNTGELFF	TGTGCCAGCAGCTTAAAGCCGGGACGGGAATCGAACACCGGGGAGCTGTTTTTT
TRBJ2-7	TRBV6-5	.	.	CASSSPQGLNEQYF	TGTGCCAGCAGTTCCCCCCAGGGGTTGAACGAGCAGTACTTC
TRBJ1-5	TRBV28	.	.	CASSLLGAQPQHF	TGTGCCAGCAGTTTGTTGGGGGCTCAGCCCCAGCATTTT
TRBJ2-7	TRBV11-2	.	TRBD1	CASSRFTGQGPEQYF	TGTGCCAGCAGCAGATTCACGGGACAGGGTCCCGAGCAGTACTTC
TRBJ2-3	TRBV11-2	.	.	CAPLDDGPDTQYF	TGTGCCCCACTAGATGACGGTCCAGATACGCAGTATTTT
TRBJ2-2	TRBV11-2	.	TRBD1	CASSPRQGNTGELFF	TGTGCCAGCAGCCCGCGACAGGGGAACACCGGGGAGCTGTTTTTT
TRBJ2-7	TRBV19	many	TRBD1	CASSQTGGIYEQYF	TGTGCCAGTAGTCAGACAGGGGGCATCTACGAGCAGTACTTC
TRBJ2-2	TRBV5-1	.	TRBD2	CASSLEASGFGELFF	TGCGCCAGCAGCTTGGAGGCTAGCGGGTTCGGGGAGCTGTTTTTT
TRBJ2-1	TRBV5-1	.	TRBD2	CASSVSGGADEQFF	TGCGCCAGCAGCGTTAGCGGGGGGGCAGATGAGCAGTTCTTC
TRBJ1-5	TRBV7-8	.	TRBD1	CASSPAGTGTPQPQHF	TGTGCCAGCAGCCCAGCCGGGACAGGGACTCCACAGCCCCAGCATTTT
TRBJ1-1	TRBV7-2	once	.	CASSPGGVRANTEAFF	TGTGCCAGCAGCCCAGGAGGTGTCAGGGCGAACACTGAAGCTTTCTTT
TRBJ2-2	TRBV20-1	once	.	CSADVDGELFF	TGCAGTGCGGACGTGGACGGGGAGCTGTTTTTT
TRBJ2-2	TRBV29-1	.	TRBD2	CSVETPSGGNGELFF	TGCAGCGTTGAAACACCTAGCGGGGGTAACGGGGAGCTGTTTTTT
TRBJ1-1	TRBV19	few	.	CASSMRQTPNTEAFF	TGTGCCAGTAGTATGAGACAAACCCCGAACACTGAAGCTTTCTTT
TRBJ1-1	TRBV19	.	.	CASSLGALTEAFF	TGTGCCAGTAGCCTGGGGGCCTTGACTGAAGCTTTCTTT
TRBJ1-1	TRBV27	.	TRBD1	CASSRTPRGRTEAFF	TGTGCCAGCAGTCGTACACCCAGGGGGAGGACTGAAGCTTTCTTT
TRBJ1-5	TRBV28	.	.	CASTPSTLYNQPQHF	TGTGCCAGCACGCCATCGACACTTTACAATCAGCCCCAGCATTTT
TRBJ1-2	TRBV28	few	.	CASSLPTRLIGGYTF	TGTGCCAGCAGCCTCCCGACCAGGCTGATCGGTGGCTACACCTTC
TRBJ2-7	TRBV28	.	.	CASSLKTRGDLLYEQYF	TGTGCCAGCAGTCTAAAAACGAGGGGCGATCTACTATACGAGCAGTACTTC
TRBJ1-2	TRBV28	.	.	CASSFPDTNYGYTF	TGTGCCAGCAGTTTCCCGGACACTAACTATGGCTACACCTTC
TRBJ1-2	TRBV29-1	once	.	CSVELRGSSYGYTF	TGCAGCGTTGAGCTCAGGGGATCCTCCTATGGCTACACCTTC
TRBJ2-1	TRBV10-3	.	TRBD2	CAIRVAGVANEQFF	TGTGCCATCAGAGTAGCGGGAGTGGCCAATGAGCAGTTCTTC
TRBJ1-2	TRBV6-1	.	TRBD1	CASSVDRGDGYTF	TGTGCCAGCAGTGTGGACAGGGGCGATGGCTACACCTTC